This T cell receptor (beta chain) appears in the sequencing data of a study of radiotherapy plus CTLA-4 blockade in lung cancer. General study results and limits: Reportedly, early blood T cell clone dynamics best predicted response, with interferon-beta.

Concerning this clone itself: Its antigen is still unknown.

TCRdb's copy holds only in-frame clones and misses some; the assay was immunoSEQ multiplex PCR. The table includes some 27,000 clones, roughly 79% detected once. The V segment lost 6 bases and the J segment 5 bases; nucleotides outside the gene matches: 9. The CDR3 totals 15 residues. In germline, CDR1 is MDHEN, CDR2 SYDVKM. The receptor was derived from a human donor with non-small cell lung cancer that progressed on radiotherapy plus ipilimumab. This chain joins TRBV28 and TRBJ2-5; TRBD1 agrees at 10 bases. This specimen was peripheral blood, taken from a patient treated with radiotherapy plus ipilimumab. CDR3 residues: CASRGTGVRGETQYF. Here the CDR3 DNA reads TGTGCCAGCAGGGGGACAGGGGTAAGGGGGGAGACCCAGTACTTC.